This T cell receptor (beta chain) is from a study of blood T cell repertoires in COVID-19. Study as a whole: Some COVID-19 samples were acute and others convalescent; all came from the United States, Italy and Spain. Nucleic acid was either cDNA or gDNA, and it came from T cells, B-cell-depleted T cells, or PBMCs.

Per the authors' pipeline: Reference gene primer amplification yielded estimated nucleated cell counts. The data were produced by immunoSEQ multiplex PCR, yet TCRdb's version contains in-frame clones alone and is incomplete. The DNA gave D and trimming, while V, J and clone size come from that table. The sample records 80,000 to 100,000 clones, about 86% being singletons. CDR3 length: 15 amino acids. Germline V gene data show CDR1 as SGHTA and CDR2 as FQGTGA. V shed 2 bases, J shed 2 bases, and the junction held 5 bases outside the gene matches. While infection was still active, Seattle patients were enrolled and then followed longitudinally.

This chain uses TRBV7-3 with TRBJ2-7; 8 bases map to TRBD2. The sequenced sample consisted of peripheral blood. This sequence originates from a man aged 45-60 years with COVID-19, enrolled during active disease. CDR3 DNA sequence: TGTGCCAGCAGCTTACTGGGACTAGTACCCTACGAGCAGTACTTC. As protein: CASSLLGLVPYEQYF. The full variable domain, its missing parts supplied by reference TRBV7-3 and TRBJ2-7, is GAGVSQTPSNKVTEKGKYVELRCDPISGHTALYWYRQSLGQGPEFLIYFQGTGAADDSGLPNDRFFAVRPEGSVSTLKIQRTERGDSAVYLCASSLLGLVPYEQYFGPGTRLTVT.